The sequence of this T cell receptor beta chain was determined in a study of T cell responses to AZD1222 COVID-19 vaccine. The overall study: Second-dose intervals near 4 or 12 weeks were combined.

This CDR3 region has 12 residues. The germline V gene has CDR1 LNHNV and CDR2 YYDKDF (reference sequence). Trimming left V 4 bases short and J 5 bases short, with 6 bases between. On this clone: Its antigen is not identified.

Sequenced by immunoSEQ multiplex PCR; TCRdb stores in-frame clones only, minus some. The sample holds roughly 170,000 clones; about nine tenths are singletons and the top ten take 2.6%. Study-wide results and limits: Repertoires were obtained only post-peak T cell response. At study baseline, merely six AZD1222 recipients were seropositive.

This chain connects TRBV15 to TRBJ1-5; possibly TRBD1 for D (5 bases). The sequenced sample was peripheral blood, obtained on day 0 of AZD1222 vaccination. The clonotype was recovered from an adult in good health. CDR3 DNA: TGTGCCACCAGCACCAGGGATCAGCCCCAGCATTTT. Its translation is CATSTRDQPQHF.